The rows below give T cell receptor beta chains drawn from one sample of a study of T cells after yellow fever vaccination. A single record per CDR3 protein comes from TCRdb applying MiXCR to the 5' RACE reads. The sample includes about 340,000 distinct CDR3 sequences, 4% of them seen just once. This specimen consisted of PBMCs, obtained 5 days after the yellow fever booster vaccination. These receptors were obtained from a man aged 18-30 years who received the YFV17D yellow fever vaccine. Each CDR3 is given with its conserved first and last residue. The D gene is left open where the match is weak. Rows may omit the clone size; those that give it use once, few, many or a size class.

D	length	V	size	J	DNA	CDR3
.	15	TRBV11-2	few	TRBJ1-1	TGTGCCAGCAGCTTAGTGGCCCTTGGGTGGTCTGAAGCTTTCTTT	CASSLVALGWSEAFF
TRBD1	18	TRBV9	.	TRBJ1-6	TGTGCCAGCAGCGCGAGGAGTTACCGGGACAGGGATTATTCACCCCTCCACTTT	CASSARSYRDRDYSPLHF
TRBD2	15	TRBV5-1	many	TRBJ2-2	TGCGCCAGCAGCCTTAGCGGGGTGAACACCGGGGAGCTGTTTTTT	CASSLSGVNTGELFF
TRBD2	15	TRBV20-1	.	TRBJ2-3	TGCAGTGCTAAAGCCGGGGGTAGCGGGTTGGATACGCAGTATTTT	CSAKAGGSGLDTQYF
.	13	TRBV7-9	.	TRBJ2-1	TGTGCCAGCAGCTTAGTACAGGCGAATGAGCAGTTCTTC	CASSLVQANEQFF
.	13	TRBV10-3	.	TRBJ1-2	TGTGCCATCAGTGAGCCTCGGACAGCCGGCTACACCTTC	CAISEPRTAGYTF
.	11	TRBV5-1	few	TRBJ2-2	TGCGCCAGCCTTTGGGCCGGGGAGCTGTTTTTT	CASLWAGELFF
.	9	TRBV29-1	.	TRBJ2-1	TGCAGCGTAAGTACTGAGCAGTTCTTC	CSVSTEQFF
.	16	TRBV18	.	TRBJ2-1	TGTGCCAGCTCACCGTTCGCCTCGAGCTCCTACAATGAGCAGTTCTTC	CASSPFASSSYNEQFF
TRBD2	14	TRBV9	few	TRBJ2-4	TGTGCCAGCAGCCAAGGACTAGCGGGGGGACGACAGTACTTC	CASSQGLAGGRQYF
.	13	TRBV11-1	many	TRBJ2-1	TGTGCCAGCAGCTTACCCCTTTTGGAGGAGCAGTTCTTC	CASSLPLLEEQFF
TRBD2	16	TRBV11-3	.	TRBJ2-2	TGTGCCAGCAGCTTCGCGGCGGGGGATCACACCGGGGAGCTGTTTTTT	CASSFAAGDHTGELFF
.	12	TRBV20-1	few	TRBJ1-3	TGCAGTGCTAGAGCCGGGGGAAACACCATATATTTT	CSARAGGNTIYF
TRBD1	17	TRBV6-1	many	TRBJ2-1	TGTGCCAGCAGTGAAGGGGTTCGGGACAGGTTTGATAATGAGCAGTTCTTC	CASSEGVRDRFDNEQFF
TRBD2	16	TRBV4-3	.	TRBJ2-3	TGCGCCAGCAGCCAAGATTGGCGGGGGGGCACAGATACGCAGTATTTT	CASSQDWRGGTDTQYF
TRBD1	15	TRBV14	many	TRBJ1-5	TGTGCCAGCAGCCGTTCCGGGACAGGCTATCAGCCCCAGCATTTT	CASSRSGTGYQPQHF
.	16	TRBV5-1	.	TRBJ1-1	TGCGCCAGCAGCTTGAAGGGTCCGAGGTGGGGCACTGAAGCTTTCTTT	CASSLKGPRWGTEAFF
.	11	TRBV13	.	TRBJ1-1	TGTGCCAGCAGCCGCCCCGCGTGGGCTTTCTTT	CASSRPAWAFF
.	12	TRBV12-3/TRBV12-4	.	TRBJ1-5	TGTGCCAGCAGTGGGTTCTATCAGCCCCAGCATTTT	CASSGFYQPQHF
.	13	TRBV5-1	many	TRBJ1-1	TGCGCCAGCAGCCGGACGGGGTCAACTGAAGCTTTCTTT	CASSRTGSTEAFF
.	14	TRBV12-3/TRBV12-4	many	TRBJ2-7	TGTGCCAGCAGTACCCGGGCAGGGATCTCCGAGCAGTACTTC	CASSTRAGISEQYF
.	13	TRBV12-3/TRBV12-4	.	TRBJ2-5	TGTGCCAGCAGCCAGCGACAGGAGGAGACCCAGTACTTC	CASSQRQEETQYF
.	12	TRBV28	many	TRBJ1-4	TGTGCCAGCTCGGGACTTCGTGAAAAACTGTTTTTT	CASSGLREKLFF
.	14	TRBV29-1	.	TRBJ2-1	TGCAGCGGGGCCGGGCAGGACTCCTACAATGAGCAGTTCTTC	CSGAGQDSYNEQFF
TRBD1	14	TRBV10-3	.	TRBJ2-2	TGTGCCATACCTACAGGGGCGAACACCGGGGAGCTGTTTTTT	CAIPTGANTGELFF
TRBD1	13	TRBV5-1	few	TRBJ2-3	TGCGCCAGCAAGGACAGGGATTCAGATACGCAGTATTTT	CASKDRDSDTQYF